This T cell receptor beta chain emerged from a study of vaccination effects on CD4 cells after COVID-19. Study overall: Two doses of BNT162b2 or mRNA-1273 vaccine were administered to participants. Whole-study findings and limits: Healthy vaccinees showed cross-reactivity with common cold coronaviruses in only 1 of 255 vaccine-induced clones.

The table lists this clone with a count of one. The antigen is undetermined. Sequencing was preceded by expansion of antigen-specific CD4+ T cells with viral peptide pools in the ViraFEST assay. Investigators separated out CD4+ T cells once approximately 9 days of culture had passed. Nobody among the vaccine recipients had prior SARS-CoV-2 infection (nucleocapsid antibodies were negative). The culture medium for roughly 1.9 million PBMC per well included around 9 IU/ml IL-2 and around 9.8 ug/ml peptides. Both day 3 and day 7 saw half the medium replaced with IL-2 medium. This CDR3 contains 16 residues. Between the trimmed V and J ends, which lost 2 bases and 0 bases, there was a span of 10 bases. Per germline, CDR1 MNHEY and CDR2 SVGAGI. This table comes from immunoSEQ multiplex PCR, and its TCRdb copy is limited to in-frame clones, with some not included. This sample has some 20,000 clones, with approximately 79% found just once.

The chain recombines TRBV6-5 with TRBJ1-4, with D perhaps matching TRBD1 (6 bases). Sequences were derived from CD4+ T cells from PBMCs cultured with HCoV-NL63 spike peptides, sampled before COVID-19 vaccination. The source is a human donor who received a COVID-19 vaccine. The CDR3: CASSYTWTATNEKLFF. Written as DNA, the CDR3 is TGTGCCAGCAGTTACACCTGGACAGCAACTAATGAAAAACTGTTTTTT.